The 21 T cell receptor beta chains presented below share a single source sample, sequenced in a study of cytomegalovirus exposure and HLA in healthy donors. In the PCR, 60 Vbeta and 13 Jbeta primers were used. Profiling relied on immunoSEQ multiplex PCR, and the TCRdb table lists in-frame clones only, not all of them. The table lists 150,000 or so clones, 85% of them singletons. Material for sequencing was PBMCs. These receptors all stem from a woman between 18 and 29 years old in good health and CMV-seronegative.

This chain uses TRBV9 with TRBJ2-5; a weak D match, TRBD2 (7 bases). This CDR3 spans 16 amino acids. CDR1 and CDR2 from the germline V gene are SGDLS and YYNGEE. V lost 2 bases and J 1 base, leaving 15 bases between the germline ends. CDR3 loop: CASSVRPGGFQETQYF. The DNA of the CDR3 is TGTGCCAGCAGCGTCCGACCGGGGGGCTTCCAAGAGACCCAGTACTTC.

The chain employs TRBV2 and TRBJ2-1; 8 bases agree with TRBD2. This CDR3 spans 15 amino acids. J was trimmed by 2 bases and V by 2 bases; bases with no gene match: 2. CDR1 is SNHLY and CDR2 is FYNNEI in the germline V gene. The CDR3 DNA reads as TGTGCCAGCAGTGAACAGCGGGAGCCCTACAATGAGCAGTTCTTC. It translates to CASSEQREPYNEQFF.

The chain couples TRBV19 to TRBJ2-2; TRBD2 is a possible D gene (5 bases). The CDR3 totals 14 residues. In germline, CDR1 is LNHDA, CDR2 SQIVND (reference sequence). The V gene lost 4 bases and the J gene lost 7 bases, with 13 bases spanning the gap. CDR3 protein: CASSTEGRGGELFF. The CDR3 coding sequence is TGTGCCAGTAGTACCGAGGGTCGGGGCGGGGAGCTGTTTTTT.

This chain joins TRBV27 and TRBJ2-7; 11 bases line up with TRBD1. V lost 4 bases to trimming and J lost 4 bases; unmatched junction nucleotides: 12. CDR1 and CDR2 from the germline V gene are MNHEY and SMNVEV (reference sequence). The CDR3 contains 17 residues. CDR3 DNA: TGTGCCAGCAGTTCCAGCTGGGACAGGGGGTTTCAGTACGAGCAGTACTTC. Its protein is CASSSSWDRGFQYEQYF.

In the case of this clone: At one boundary the junction diverges from the germline segment, which might be a read error. The V gene is TRBV6-5, the J gene TRBJ1-2; 7 bases line up with TRBD1. CDR1 and CDR2 (germline): MNHEY, SVGAGI. The CDR3 totals 14 residues. The CDR3 region has the DNA TGTGCCAGCAGTTACTCGGAGGGGGCGGCGGGTATGGCCTTC. Translating it yields CASSYSEGAAGMAF.

The CDR3 is CASSSTGTYYTGELFF. The CDR3 DNA is TGCGCCAGCAGCTCGACAGGGACGTATTACACCGGGGAGCTGTTTTTT. The chain uses TRBV5-1 and TRBJ2-2; 7 nucleotides agree with TRBD1. J was trimmed by 3 bases and V by 3 bases; bases with no gene match: 8. Germline V gives CDR1 SGHRS, CDR2 YFSETQ. The CDR3 runs to 16 residues.

The CDR3, as DNA: TGTGCCAGCTCACCGAGGACGGGACTGTCCACAGATACGCAGTATTTT. It codes for CASSPRTGLSTDTQYF. The chain employs TRBV18 and TRBJ2-3; the D gene is possibly TRBD2 (6 bases). V shed 3 bases and J shed 2 bases, with 15 bases lying between them. The CDR3 totals 16 residues. CDR1 is KGHSH, CDR2 LQKENI, per germline.

The chain joins TRBV27 to TRBJ1-3, with 7 bases that match TRBD1. CDR3 length: 15 residues. The V gene's germline CDR1 is MNHEY and CDR2 SMNVEV (reference sequence). Losses at the gene ends were 5 bases for V and 1 base for J; bases not matched to a gene: 5. For the CDR3, the DNA is TGTGCCAGCAGTCCAGGGACAGCTTCTGGAAACACCATATATTTT. This codes for CASSPGTASGNTIYF.

This chain connects TRBV6-5 to TRBJ1-6; no reliable D call. CDR1 MNHEY and CDR2 SVGAGI come from the germline V gene. The CDR3 runs to 15 residues. With 0 bases removed from V and 3 bases from J, the gap between germline ends came to 6 bases. The CDR3 bases are TGTGCCAGCAGTTACTCGACGGGCTATAATTCACCCCTCCACTTT. Its protein is CASSYSTGYNSPLHF.

V is TRBV10-3 and J is TRBJ1-5; no definite D call. Trimming left V 2 bases short and J 7 bases short, with 9 bases between. CDR1 is ENHRY and CDR2 is SYGVKD in the germline V gene. CDR3 length equals 13 residues. Written as DNA, the CDR3 is TGTGCCATCAGTGAGAAGGGAGGGCAGCCCCAGCATTTT. It is translated as CAISEKGGQPQHF.

The chain is built from TRBV10-3 and TRBJ2-3; TRBD1 is a possible D gene (6 bases). V gave up 9 bases and J gave up 3 bases, with 19 bases separating them. Per the germline V gene, CDR1 is ENHRY and CDR2 is SYGVKD. This CDR3 contains 15 residues. CDR3 residues: CAISRADSLTDTQYF. The CDR3 region has the DNA TGTGCCATTAGCAGGGCGGACAGTCTAACAGATACGCAGTATTTT.

This clone has just one count. This chain uses TRBV10-3 with TRBJ2-3, with 11 nucleotides matching TRBD2. J lost 6 bases, V lost 11 bases, and 10 bases had no gene match. The CDR3 has 14 residues. Germline assignment: CDR1 ENHRY and CDR2 SYGVKD. The DNA of the CDR3 is TGTGCCGGCAGGCCGGGACTAGCGGCCGATACGCAGTATTTT. Residues: CAGRPGLAADTQYF.

As concerns this clone: Distinct nucleotide sequences in the sample also encode this CDR3. The chain uses TRBV4-1 and TRBJ2-2; weak D call: TRBD2 (6 bases). Trimming took 1 base from V and 0 from J, leaving 6 bases between them. CDR1 is MGHRA and CDR2 is YSYEKL in the germline V gene. The CDR3 is 15 amino acids. The CDR3 here is CASSQGLANTGELFF. In DNA, the CDR3 is TGCGCCAGCAGCCAAGGACTAGCGAACACCGGGGAGCTGTTTTTT.

V is TRBV2 and J is TRBJ2-7; weak D call: TRBD1 (6 bases). CDR3 length: 13 amino acids. Trimming pared 7 bases from V and 3 bases from J, leaving 13 bases between. Germline CDR1 reads SNHLY; CDR2 reads FYNNEI. For the CDR3, the DNA is TGTGCCAGCACGACAGGAAGCCTCTACGAGCAGTACTTC. Translation gives CASTTGSLYEQYF.

This chain links TRBV19 with TRBJ1-2; D uncertain. CDR1 and CDR2 (germline): LNHDA, SQIVND (reference sequence). The V end was cut by 1 base, the J end by 0 bases, with 6 bases between. The CDR3 is 14 residues long. The CDR3 reads CASSIVAANYGYTF. The CDR3 DNA is TGTGCCAGTAGTATAGTAGCGGCTAACTATGGCTACACCTTC.

This clone was seen more than once but under ten times. The genes are TRBV5-6 and TRBJ2-2, with a possible D match to TRBD1 (6 bases). The V gene lost 4 bases and the J gene lost 0 bases, with 7 bases spanning the gap. There are 14 residues in the CDR3. Germline CDR1 and CDR2: SGHDT and YYEEEE. DNA of the CDR3: TGTGCCAGCAGCGGGGGCCCGAACACCGGGGAGCTGTTTTTT. It is translated as CASSGGPNTGELFF. The full variable domain, rest sourced from reference TRBV5-6 and TRBJ2-2, is DAGVTQSPTHLIKTRGQQVTLRCSPKSGHDTVSWYQQALGQGPQFIFQYYEEEERQRGNFPDRFSGHQFPNYSSELNVNALLLGDSALYLCASSGGPNTGELFFGEGSRLTVL.

The chain recombines TRBV7-9 with TRBJ1-2, with TRBD1 identical over 11 bases. The germline V gene has CDR1 SEHNR and CDR2 FQNEAQ (reference sequence). The CDR3 totals 16 residues. The V and J ends lost 5 bases and 3 bases, in that order; junction bases with no gene match: 8. The CDR3 sequence is CASSLGQGALYYGYTF. The CDR3 region has the DNA TGTGCCAGCAGCCTCGGACAGGGGGCTTTATACTATGGCTACACCTTC.

The J gene is TRBJ1-2, the V gene TRBV27; the match to TRBD1 covers 9 bases. The junction had 8 bases not matched to a gene; V was cut back by 5 bases and J by 4 bases. Germline V gene sequence: CDR1 MNHEY, CDR2 SMNVEV (reference sequence). CDR3 length equals 15 residues. CDR3 DNA: TGTGCCAGCAGTCCATACGACAGGGGGGGCTATGGCTACACCTTC. Translating it yields CASSPYDRGGYGYTF.

The gene calls are TRBV19 and TRBJ2-1; 9 bases are shared with TRBD2. This CDR3 contains 14 residues. Germline V lookup: CDR1 LNHDA, CDR2 SQIVND (reference sequence). Germline trimming cut 8 bases from V and 11 bases from J; bases unmatched to any gene: 13. The chain's CDR3 is CASYSGSPARKQFF. The CDR3 bases are TGTGCCAGTTATAGCGGGAGTCCCGCCAGGAAGCAGTTCTTC. Supplemented by reference TRBV19 and TRBJ2-1, the full variable domain reads DGGITQSPKYLFRKEGQNVTLSCEQNLNHDAMYWYRQDPGQGLRLIYYSQIVNDFQKGDIAEGYSVSREKKESFPLTVTSAQKNPTAFYLCASYSGSPARKQFFGPGTRLTVL.

J is TRBJ2-2 and V is TRBV9; D is unclear. Germline loops: CDR1 SGDLS, CDR2 YYNGEE. This CDR3 is 12 amino acids long. V lost 4 bases, J lost 6 bases, and 7 bases lay in between. CDR3: CASSPSAGELFF. CDR3 nucleotides: TGTGCCAGCAGCCCCTCGGCCGGGGAGCTGTTTTTT.

This clone was found a few times. J is TRBJ2-3 and V is TRBV9, with 11 positions matching TRBD1. This CDR3 is built from 20 residues. The germline CDR1 and CDR2 sequences are SGDLS and YYNGEE. The V gene end was trimmed by 4 bases and the J gene end by 3 bases; junction bases not matched to a gene: 19. The CDR3 protein is CASSSRRAGDRGMGTDTQYF. The CDR3 DNA follows: TGTGCCAGCAGCTCTCGCCGGGCGGGGGACAGGGGGATGGGGACAGATACGCAGTATTTT.